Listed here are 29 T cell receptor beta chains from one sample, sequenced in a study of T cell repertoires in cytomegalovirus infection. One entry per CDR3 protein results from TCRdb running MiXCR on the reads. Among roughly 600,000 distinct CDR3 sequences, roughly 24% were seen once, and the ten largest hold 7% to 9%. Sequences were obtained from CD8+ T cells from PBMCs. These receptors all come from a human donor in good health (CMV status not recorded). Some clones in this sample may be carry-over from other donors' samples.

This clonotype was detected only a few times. The CDR3: CAIKSDTLNEKLFF. CDR3 bases: TGTGCCATCAAGTCGGACACCCTCAATGAAAAACTGTTTTTT. The chain links TRBV10-3 to TRBJ1-4; maybe TRBD1 (5 bases). CDR1 ENHRY and CDR2 SYGVKD come from the germline V gene. CDR3 length: 14 amino acids. The V end was cut by 7 bases, the J end by 5 bases, with 14 bases between.

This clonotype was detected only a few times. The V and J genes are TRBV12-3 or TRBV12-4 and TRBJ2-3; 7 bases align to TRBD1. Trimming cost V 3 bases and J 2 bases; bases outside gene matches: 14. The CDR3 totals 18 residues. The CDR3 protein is CASSFRIEGATITDTQYF. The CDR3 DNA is TGTGCCAGCAGTTTCCGAATTGAGGGGGCCACGATCACAGATACGCAGTATTTT.

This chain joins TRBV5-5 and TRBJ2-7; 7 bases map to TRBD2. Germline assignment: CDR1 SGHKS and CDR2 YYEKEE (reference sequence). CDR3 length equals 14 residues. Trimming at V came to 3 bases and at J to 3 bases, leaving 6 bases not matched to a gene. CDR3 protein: CASSWKVAGYEQYF. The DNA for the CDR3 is TGTGCCAGCAGCTGGAAAGTAGCGGGCTACGAGCAGTACTTC.

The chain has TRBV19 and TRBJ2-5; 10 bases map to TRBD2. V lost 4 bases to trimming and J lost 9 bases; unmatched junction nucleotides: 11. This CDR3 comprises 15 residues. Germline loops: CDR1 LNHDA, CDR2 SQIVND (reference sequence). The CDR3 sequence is CASSTVLAGNMAQYF. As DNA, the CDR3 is TGTGCCAGTAGTACAGTACTAGCGGGGAATATGGCCCAGTACTTC.

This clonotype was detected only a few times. The CDR3 spells CASSFSGGAPYGYTF. The DNA for the CDR3 is TGTGCCAGCAGCTTCTCAGGGGGCGCGCCCTATGGCTACACCTTC. This chain joins TRBV13 and TRBJ1-2; 8 bases line up with TRBD1. The trim removed 3 bases at V and 4 bases at J, leaving 7 bases unmatched. Germline V gives CDR1 PRHDT, CDR2 FYEKMQ (reference sequence). CDR3 size: 15 residues.

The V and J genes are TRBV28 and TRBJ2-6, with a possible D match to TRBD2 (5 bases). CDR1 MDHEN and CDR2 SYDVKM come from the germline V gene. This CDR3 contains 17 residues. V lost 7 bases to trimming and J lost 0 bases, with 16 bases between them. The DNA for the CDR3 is TGTGCCAGCAACCCAAGGGAGTTAAACTCTGGGGCCAACGTCCTGACTTTC. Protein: CASNPRELNSGANVLTF.

The CDR3 sequence: CASSSGGRETQYF. CDR3 DNA: TGTGCCAGCAGCTCTGGTGGTCGGGAGACCCAGTACTTC. This chain links TRBV7-9 with TRBJ2-5; no clear D. Trimming cost V 4 bases and J 5 bases, with 11 bases left between them. Germline loops: CDR1 SEHNR, CDR2 FQNEAQ (reference sequence). The CDR3 spans 13 residues.

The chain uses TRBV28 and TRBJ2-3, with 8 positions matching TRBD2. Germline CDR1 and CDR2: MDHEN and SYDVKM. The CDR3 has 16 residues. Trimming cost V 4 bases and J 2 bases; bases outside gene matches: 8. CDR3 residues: CASSSGSGALTDTQYF. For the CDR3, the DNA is TGTGCCAGCAGTTCCGGTAGCGGGGCGCTCACAGATACGCAGTATTTT.

The CDR3 DNA reads as TGTGCCAGCAGTGGCGACAGCTACTCCTACGAGCAGTACTTC. The encoded protein is CASSGDSYSYEQYF. The rearrangement joins TRBV6-1 to TRBJ2-7, with D perhaps matching TRBD1 (5 bases). The CDR3 is 14 residues long. CDR1 and CDR2 (germline): MNHNS, SASEGT. V gave up 4 bases and J gave up 0 bases, with 10 bases separating them.

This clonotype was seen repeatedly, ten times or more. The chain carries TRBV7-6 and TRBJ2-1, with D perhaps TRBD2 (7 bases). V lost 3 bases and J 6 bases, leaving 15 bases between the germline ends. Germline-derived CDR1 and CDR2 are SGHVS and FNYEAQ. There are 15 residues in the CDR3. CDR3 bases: TGTGCCAGCAGCTTGGGCGGGGGCCCGCCCAATGAGCAGTTCTTC. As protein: CASSLGGGPPNEQFF. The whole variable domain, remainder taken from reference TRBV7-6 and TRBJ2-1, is GAGVSQSPRYKVTKRGQDVALRCDPISGHVSLYWYRQALGQGPEFLTYFNYEAQQDKSGLPNDRFSAERPEGSISTLTIQRTEQRDSAMYRCASSLGGGPPNEQFFGPGTRLTVL.

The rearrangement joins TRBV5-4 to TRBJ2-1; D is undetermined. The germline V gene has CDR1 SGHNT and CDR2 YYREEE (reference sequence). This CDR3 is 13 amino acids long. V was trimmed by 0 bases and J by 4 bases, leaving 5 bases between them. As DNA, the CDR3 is TGTGCCAGCAGCTTGGAACGATACAATGAGCAGTTCTTC. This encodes CASSLERYNEQFF.

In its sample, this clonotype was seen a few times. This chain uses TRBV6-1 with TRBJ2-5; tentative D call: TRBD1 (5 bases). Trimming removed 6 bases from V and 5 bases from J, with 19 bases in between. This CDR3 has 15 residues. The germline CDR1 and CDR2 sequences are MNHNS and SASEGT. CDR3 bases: TGTGCCAGCAGGGTCGTTCCAGGGAATCCGGAGACCCAGTACTTC. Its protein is CASRVVPGNPETQYF.

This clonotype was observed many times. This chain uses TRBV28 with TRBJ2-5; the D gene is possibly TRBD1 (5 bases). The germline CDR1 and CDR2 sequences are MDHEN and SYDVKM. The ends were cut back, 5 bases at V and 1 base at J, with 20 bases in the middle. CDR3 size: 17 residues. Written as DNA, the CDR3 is TGTGCCAGCAGTCATACCCTCAATCAGGGTAGCCAAGAGACCCAGTACTTC. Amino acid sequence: CASSHTLNQGSQETQYF.

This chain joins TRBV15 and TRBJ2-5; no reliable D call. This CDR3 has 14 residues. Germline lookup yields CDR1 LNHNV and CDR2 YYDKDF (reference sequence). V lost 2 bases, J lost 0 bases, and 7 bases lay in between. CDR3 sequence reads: CATSRTVDQETQYF. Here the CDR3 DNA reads TGTGCCACCAGCAGAACGGTCGACCAAGAGACCCAGTACTTC.

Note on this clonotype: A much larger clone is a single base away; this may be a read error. The CDR3 DNA follows: TGTGCCAGCAGCTTATTGGGTCTCTCCCACAATGAGCAGTTCTTC. This sequence encodes CASSLLGLSHNEQFF. The chain carries TRBV7-3 and TRBJ2-1; D not certain. CDR3 length: 15 amino acids. Germline CDR1 and CDR2: SGHTA and FQGTGA. Full variable domain (outside the CDR3, taken from reference TRBV7-3 and TRBJ2-1): GAGVSQTPSNKVTEKGKYVELRCDPISGHTALYWYRQSLGQGPEFLIYFQGTGAADDSGLPNDRFFAVRPEGSVSTLKIQRTERGDSAVYLCASSLLGLSHNEQFFGPGTRLTVL.

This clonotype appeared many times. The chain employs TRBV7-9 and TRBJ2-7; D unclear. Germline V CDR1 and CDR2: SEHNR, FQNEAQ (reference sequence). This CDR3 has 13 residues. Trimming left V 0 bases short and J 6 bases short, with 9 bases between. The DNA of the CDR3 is TGTGCCAGCAGCTTAGCCGGGCAGTTCGAGCAGTACTTC. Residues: CASSLAGQFEQYF.

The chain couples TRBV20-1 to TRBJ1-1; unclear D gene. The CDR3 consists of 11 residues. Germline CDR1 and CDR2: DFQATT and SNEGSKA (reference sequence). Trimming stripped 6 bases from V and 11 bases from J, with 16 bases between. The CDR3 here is CSAPLRLGAFF. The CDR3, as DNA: TGCAGTGCCCCGCTTAGGCTTGGGGCTTTCTTT.

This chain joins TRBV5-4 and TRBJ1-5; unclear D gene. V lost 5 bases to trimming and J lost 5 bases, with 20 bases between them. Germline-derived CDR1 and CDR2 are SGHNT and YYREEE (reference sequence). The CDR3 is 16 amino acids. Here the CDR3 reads CASRGPEMADYQPQHF. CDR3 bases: TGTGCCAGCAGGGGTCCTGAGATGGCCGATTATCAGCCCCAGCATTTT.

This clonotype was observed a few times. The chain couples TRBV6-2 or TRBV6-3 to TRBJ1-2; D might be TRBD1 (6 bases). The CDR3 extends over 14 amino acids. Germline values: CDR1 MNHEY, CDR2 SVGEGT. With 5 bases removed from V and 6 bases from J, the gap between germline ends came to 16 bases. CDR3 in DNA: TGTGCCAGCAGTCAACCTACAGGGTACAATGGCTACACCTTC. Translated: CASSQPTGYNGYTF.

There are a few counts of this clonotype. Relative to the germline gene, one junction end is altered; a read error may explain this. CDR3 residues: CASTEWRSASTDTQYF. The CDR3 DNA reads TGTGCCAGCACTGAATGGCGAAGTGCTAGCACAGATACGCAGTATTTT. V and J are TRBV2 and TRBJ2-3; D gene unclear. CDR1 is SNHLY and CDR2 is FYNNEI in the germline V gene. The CDR3 consists of 16 residues.

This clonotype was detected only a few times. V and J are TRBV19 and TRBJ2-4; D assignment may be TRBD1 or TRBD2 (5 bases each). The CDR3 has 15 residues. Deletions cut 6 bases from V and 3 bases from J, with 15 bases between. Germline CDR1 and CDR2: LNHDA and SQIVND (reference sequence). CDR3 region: CASRVRGEGKNIQYF. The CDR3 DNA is TGTGCCAGTAGGGTTCGAGGGGAAGGCAAAAACATTCAGTACTTC.

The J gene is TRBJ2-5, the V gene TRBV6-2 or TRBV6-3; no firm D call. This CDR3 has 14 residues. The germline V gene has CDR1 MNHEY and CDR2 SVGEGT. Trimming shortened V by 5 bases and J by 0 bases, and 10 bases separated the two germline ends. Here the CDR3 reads CASSETVYQETQYF. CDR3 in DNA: TGTGCCAGCAGTGAAACAGTGTACCAAGAGACCCAGTACTTC.

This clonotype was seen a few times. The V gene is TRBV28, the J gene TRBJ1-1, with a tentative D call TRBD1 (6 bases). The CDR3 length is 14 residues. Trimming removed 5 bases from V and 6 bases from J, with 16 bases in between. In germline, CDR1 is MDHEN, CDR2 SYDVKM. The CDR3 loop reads CASSPGTQFAEAFF. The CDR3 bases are TGTGCCAGCAGTCCCGGGACACAATTCGCTGAAGCTTTCTTT.

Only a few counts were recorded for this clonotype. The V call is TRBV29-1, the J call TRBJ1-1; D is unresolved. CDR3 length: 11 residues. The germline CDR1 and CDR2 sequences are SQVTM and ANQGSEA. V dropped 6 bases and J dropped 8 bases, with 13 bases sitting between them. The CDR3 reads CSVPPGREAFF. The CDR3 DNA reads TGCAGCGTACCACCCGGCAGGGAAGCTTTCTTT.

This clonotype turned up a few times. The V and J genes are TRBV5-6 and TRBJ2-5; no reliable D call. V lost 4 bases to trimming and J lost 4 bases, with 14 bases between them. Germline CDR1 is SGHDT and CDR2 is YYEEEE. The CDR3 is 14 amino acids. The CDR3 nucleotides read TGTGCCAGCAGCACTGGACGGCCCCCAGAGACCCAGTACTTC. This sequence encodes CASSTGRPPETQYF.

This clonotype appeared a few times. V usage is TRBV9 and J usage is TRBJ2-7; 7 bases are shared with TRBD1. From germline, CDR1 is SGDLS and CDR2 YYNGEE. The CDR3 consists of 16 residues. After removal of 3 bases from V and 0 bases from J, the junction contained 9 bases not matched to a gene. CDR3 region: CASSGGQELLSYEQYF. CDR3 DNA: TGTGCCAGCAGCGGCGGACAGGAGTTGCTCTCCTACGAGCAGTACTTC.

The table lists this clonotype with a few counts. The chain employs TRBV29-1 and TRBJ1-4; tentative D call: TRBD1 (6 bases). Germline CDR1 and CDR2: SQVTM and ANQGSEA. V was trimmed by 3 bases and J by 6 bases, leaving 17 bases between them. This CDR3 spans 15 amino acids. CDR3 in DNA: TGCAGCGTTGACGGGACACCAGAGGGTGATGAAAAACTGTTTTTT. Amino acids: CSVDGTPEGDEKLFF.

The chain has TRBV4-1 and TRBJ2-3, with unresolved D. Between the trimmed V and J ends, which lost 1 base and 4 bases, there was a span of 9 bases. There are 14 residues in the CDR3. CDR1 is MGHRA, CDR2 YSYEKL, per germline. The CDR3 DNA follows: TGCGCCAGCAGCCAAGGAGTAGGGCCAGATACGCAGTATTTT. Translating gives CASSQGVGPDTQYF.

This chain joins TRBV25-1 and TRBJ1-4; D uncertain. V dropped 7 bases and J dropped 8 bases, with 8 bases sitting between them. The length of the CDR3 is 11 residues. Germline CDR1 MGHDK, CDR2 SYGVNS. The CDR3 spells CASKLNEKLFF. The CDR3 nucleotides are TGTGCCAGCAAATTGAACGAAAAACTGTTTTTT.